This T cell receptor beta chain comes out of a study of response to subunit inactivated influenza vaccine. Germline V gene sequence: CDR1 SQVTM, CDR2 ANQGSEA. V lost 0 bases to trimming and J lost 0 bases; unmatched junction nucleotides: 2. CDR3 length equals 14 residues. MiXCR, applied by TCRdb to the RT-PCR reads, yields one record per CDR3 protein. The sample holds 650,000 to 800,000 distinct CDR3 sequences, about 14% seen once. The sequence came from a man in his forties or fifties who received an inactivated influenza vaccine. This sequence joins TRBV29-1 and TRBJ2-7; 7 bases map to TRBD2. The source material was PBMCs from blood, sampled roughly 2 weeks before vaccination. CDR3 bases: TGCAGCGTTGAAGAGGGCGGGAGCTCCTACGAGCAGTACTTC. This sequence encodes CSVEEGGSSYEQYF.